This T cell receptor (beta chain) was recorded in a study of shared clonotypes between healthy human individuals. A word on this clone: Antigen: not known.

Study-level results: In having few donors, the study represented limited genetic and exposure-history diversity.

Method: immunoSEQ multiplex PCR; TCRdb's copy keeps in-frame clones and lacks some. In the table there are about 960,000 clones, more than 75% of which are singletons. Free of recent acute infections or vaccinations, the donors were healthy HIV-negative adults. This CDR3 has 13 amino acids. This sequence originates from a man aged 18 to 29 in good health. This chain connects TRBV21-1 to TRBJ2-3; the DNA was not used to check the table's D call, TRBD2. TRBV21-1 is flagged as a pseudogene. The sample comprised memory CD4+ T cells sorted from blood. Subset here: CD45RA-negative fraction. CDR3 in DNA: TGTGCCAGCAGTTTGGAGCGCACAGATACGCAGTATTTT. Translated: CASSLERTDTQYF.